This T cell receptor beta chain was identified during a study of breast tumors, draining lymph nodes, adjacent tissues. The lymph nodes were axillary draining lymph nodes from breast cancer patients. This clonotype was counted ten times or more. Its antigen is not identified. Germline V gene sequence: CDR1 SGHDT, CDR2 YYEEEE. CDR3 length: 15 amino acids. Trimming cost V 4 bases and J 4 bases, with 18 bases left between them. Findings and limits, study-wide: Luminal-like breast cancer showed significantly greater tumor-nontumor repertoire similarity than basal-like breast cancer did. Tumor repertoires ranked between lymph nodes and nontumor tissue in diversity, with V and J gene preferences.

MiXCR was run by TCRdb on the multiplex PCR reads, yielding one entry per CDR3 protein. The sample contains more than 100,000 distinct CDR3 sequences, about a fifth of which appear only once. The sample comprised axillary lymph node tissue. This TCR derives from a female donor with breast cancer. Some clones in this sample may be carry-over from other donors' samples. This chain joins TRBV5-6 and TRBJ2-7, with a tentative D call TRBD2 (5 bases). CDR3 in amino acids: CASSPRGYPLYEQYF. The CDR3 bases are TGTGCCAGCAGCCCCCGGGGTTACCCCTTGTACGAGCAGTACTTC.